Each of the 9 T cell receptor beta chains below was sequenced from the same sample in a study of CD8 T cells in ankylosing spondylitis. TCRdb fed the 5' RACE reads into MiXCR, producing one record per CDR3 protein. The sample consists of roughly 100,000 distinct CDR3 sequences, less than 25% of them appearing once. Sequenced: synovial fluid, either unsorted or a sorted T cell fraction (not recorded which). These receptors were taken from a male donor with ankylosing spondylitis.

The sample holds a few counts of this clonotype. The V and J genes are TRBV2 and TRBJ1-6; D gene ambiguous. V lost 3 bases and J 7 bases, leaving 7 bases between the germline ends. Germline CDR1 SNHLY, CDR2 FYNNEI. CDR3 length equals 13 residues. The CDR3 sequence is CASSDEGNSPLHF. The CDR3 DNA follows: TGTGCCAGCAGTGACGAAGGGAATTCACCCCTCCACTTT.

The CDR3, as DNA: TGTGCCATCAGTGAGTCCCGGACTAGCAGGAGGGACACCTACAATGAGCAGTTCTTC. Translating it yields CAISESRTSRRDTYNEQFF. This chain uses TRBV10-3 with TRBJ2-1, with 8 positions matching TRBD2. Germline trimming cut 0 bases from V and 2 bases from J; bases unmatched to any gene: 12. Germline lookup yields CDR1 ENHRY and CDR2 SYGVKD. The CDR3 consists of 19 residues.

This clonotype was counted only a few times. The chain joins TRBV15 to TRBJ2-3; D is tentatively TRBD1 or TRBD2 (5 bases each). The CDR3 is made up of 15 amino acids. The V gene's germline CDR1 is LNHNV and CDR2 YYDKDF (reference sequence). V lost 1 base to trimming and J lost 0 bases, with 8 bases between them. The chain's CDR3 is CATSRVRGSTDTQYF. The CDR3 DNA reads TGTGCCACCAGCAGAGTGAGGGGTAGCACAGATACGCAGTATTTT.

There are a few counts of this clonotype. This chain joins TRBV10-3 and TRBJ2-1; TRBD2 agrees at 7 bases. The CDR3 sequence is 13 residues long. Trimming cost V 9 bases and J 5 bases; bases outside gene matches: 7. Germline loops: CDR1 ENHRY, CDR2 SYGVKD. CDR3 DNA: TGTGCCATAGGGGAGGGCCTAGACAATGAGCAGTTCTTC. Its protein is CAIGEGLDNEQFF.

The chain couples TRBV6-5 to TRBJ2-1; TRBD2 matches at 8 bases. The V gene end was trimmed by 0 bases and the J gene end by 6 bases; junction bases not matched to a gene: 7. CDR1 and CDR2 (germline): MNHEY, SVGAGI. CDR3 length: 16 amino acids. The CDR3 nucleotides are TGTGCCAGCAGTTACTCCGGCGCGGGAGGCGGCAATGAGCAGTTCTTC. Translation gives CASSYSGAGGGNEQFF.

The chain combines TRBV7-8 with TRBJ2-1; TRBD2 matches at 11 bases. The CDR3 loop spans 16 amino acids. Trimming cost V 5 bases and J 7 bases; bases outside gene matches: 10. Germline V lookup: CDR1 SGHVS, CDR2 FQNEAQ. CDR3 nucleotides: TGTGCCAGCAGCCCGATTGCGGGACTAGCGGCAAATGAGCAGTTCTTC. Residues: CASSPIAGLAANEQFF.

The chain employs TRBV20-1 and TRBJ1-5; D is unresolved. Trimming took off 0 bases at V and 7 bases at J, with 16 bases between the two ends. In germline, CDR1 is DFQATT, CDR2 SNEGSKA (reference sequence). The CDR3 totals 15 residues. In nucleotides, the CDR3 is TGCAGTGCTAGAGATGGTGGAATAGCAAGCCAGCCCCAGCATTTT. Protein product: CSARDGGIASQPQHF.

This clonotype was seen more than once but under ten times. The CDR3 DNA reads TGTGCCAGCTCACCCAATAATGAAAAACTGTTTTTT. This gives the protein CASSPNNEKLFF. V and J are TRBV18 and TRBJ1-4; no firm D call. V was shortened by 3 bases and J by 4 bases, with 3 bases between the two germline ends. There are 12 residues in the CDR3. Germline CDR1 is KGHSH and CDR2 is LQKENI.

Ten or more counts support this clonotype. J is TRBJ2-5 and V is TRBV7-2; a weak D match, TRBD1 (5 bases). CDR3 size: 14 residues. With 4 bases removed from V and 4 bases from J, the gap between germline ends came to 13 bases. In germline, CDR1 is SGHTA, CDR2 FQGNSA. This CDR3 reads CASSSSGLLETQYF. The DNA of the CDR3 is TGTGCCAGCAGCTCGTCAGGGTTGTTAGAGACCCAGTACTTC.